The entry below describes one T cell receptor (beta chain). Germline V gene lookup returns CDR1 SGHAT and CDR2 FQNNGV. The CDR3 is made up of 13 amino acids. V gave up 6 bases and J gave up 4 bases, with 12 bases separating them. This entry is derived from a study of blood T cell repertoires in COVID-19. TCRdb keeps only in-frame clones here, not all; method: immunoSEQ multiplex PCR. This table holds 150,000 or so clones, about nine tenths found once. The V and J genes are TRBV11-2 and TRBJ1-1; D unresolved. The source material was peripheral blood. The sequence was obtained from a human donor in a cohort sampled during active COVID-19. The CDR3 DNA is TGTGCCAGCAGGGGGATGGGAGGCACTGAAGCTTTCTTT. Translation: CASRGMGGTEAFF.